This TCR beta chain was recovered during a study of metastatic and nonmetastatic thyroid tumors (dated by TCRdb to about 2020). Notes on the research overall: For patients with malignant and with benign thyroid disease, the researchers compared repertoires between peripheral blood samples and tumor or nodule tissue samples.

Regarding this clone: Its recognized antigen is unknown. It has no much larger one-base neighbor in the sample; base qualities were not kept.

CDR1 and CDR2 (WSHSY, SAAADI) derive from the germline V gene. The junction carries 3 bases between V and J, which are trimmed by 5 bases and 2 bases respectively. Inclusive of the bounding cysteine and phenylalanine, the CDR3 is 11 residues long. The entry retains the CDR3 DNA only, 33 bases that are in frame from base 1. The investigation overall reported the following: In both blood and tumor samples, TCR beta diversity was reported to be significantly higher in malignant tumors than in benign nodules.

The method was PCR. The run used an Illumina HiSeq 4000. High-throughput sequencing was used to profile the TCR beta-chain CDR3 region of every patient. The study's processing was this. The researchers built a classifier to tell apart papillary thyroid cancer patients with distant metastasis, based on CDR3 differences among clinicopathological groups. The Shannon index was used to assess repertoire diversity, and the Morisita-Horn index was used to assess tumor-blood repertoire similarity. The public reads were reprocessed in TCRdb via fastp at Q25 and MiXCR, keeping in-frame beta chains. Here the V and J calls rest on TCRdb's processing, not on the authors' analysis. Here the sample has some 25,000 clones; 20% to 25% occur a single time. The ten biggest clones cover 10% to 15% of the sample. None of the patients had been given any treatment before thyroid surgery. Patient clinical samples collected from about 2012 to 2018 were retrospectively analysed using T-cell receptor beta sequencing.

Specimen: blood. The TCR comes from a male donor with papillary thyroid cancer or a benign thyroid nodule (not recorded which). Some clones in this sample may be carry-over from other donors' samples. The sequence links TRBV10-2 to TRBJ1-1, with the D gene call left open. For the CDR3, the sequence is CASSHNTEAFF. The base sequence is TGCGCCAGCAGTCACAACACTGAAGCTTTCTTT.